This T cell receptor beta chain was sequenced for a study of T-cell reconstitution after alpha-beta-depleted transplantation in children. In its sample, this clonotype was seen a few times. What it binds is not known. Study-wide results and limits: There were reportedly several hundred expanded graft clones from which alpha-beta T cells came about two months after transplant. T-cell numbers and diversity, one year after transplant, stemmed largely from T cells that were newly produced. Surviving recipient T cells and thymic progenitors accounted for the high day-60 TCRbeta diversity observed in some patients.

Trimming removed 1 base from V and 7 bases from J, with 20 bases in between. Germline CDR1 reads LGHDT; CDR2 reads YNNKEL (reference sequence). CDR3 length equals 17 residues. Construction of the TCRbeta library involved unique molecular identifiers. TCRdb itself ran the PCR reads through MiXCR, one entry per CDR3 protein. The sample includes more than 400,000 distinct CDR3 sequences, around 46% of them seen just once. The rearrangement uses TRBV3-1 and TRBJ2-1, with D possibly TRBD1 on 5 matching bases. Sequencing was performed on PBMCs, taken before TCRalphabeta/CD19-depleted stem cell transplant. The TCR originated in a girl aged 2 to 9 with aplastic anemia, due to receive a stem cell transplant. CDR3 amino acids: CASSQVRLLVGPNEQFF. The CDR3, as DNA: TGTGCCAGCAGCCAAGTACGTCTGTTGGTGGGGCCAAATGAGCAGTTCTTC.